This T cell receptor (beta chain) was captured in a study of identical twins. Study-level points and caveats: Fewer insertions marked abundant cord blood beta clonotypes; young adult naive trended weakly, memory not at all.

CDR3 size: 16 residues. Germline loops: CDR1 KGHDR, CDR2 SFDVKD. The J segment lost 7 bases and the V segment lost 2 bases, leaving 7 bases of the junction unmatched. TCRdb reprocessed the 5' RACE reads with MiXCR, giving one entry per CDR3 protein. The table lists 700,000 or so distinct CDR3 sequences, less than 10% of them singletons. This clonotype has ten or more counts. As yet, its antigen is unknown. There were only healthy Caucasians among the donors. These data are also associated with another study on yellow fever vaccine responses in identical twins.

The source material was PBMCs. This TCR was recovered from a woman under 30 in good health. The chain combines TRBV24-1 with TRBJ2-2, with 9 bases matching TRBD2. The DNA for the CDR3 is TGTGCCACCAGTGATTCCGGGACTAGCATCGTCGGGGAGCTGTTTTTT. Protein: CATSDSGTSIVGELFF.